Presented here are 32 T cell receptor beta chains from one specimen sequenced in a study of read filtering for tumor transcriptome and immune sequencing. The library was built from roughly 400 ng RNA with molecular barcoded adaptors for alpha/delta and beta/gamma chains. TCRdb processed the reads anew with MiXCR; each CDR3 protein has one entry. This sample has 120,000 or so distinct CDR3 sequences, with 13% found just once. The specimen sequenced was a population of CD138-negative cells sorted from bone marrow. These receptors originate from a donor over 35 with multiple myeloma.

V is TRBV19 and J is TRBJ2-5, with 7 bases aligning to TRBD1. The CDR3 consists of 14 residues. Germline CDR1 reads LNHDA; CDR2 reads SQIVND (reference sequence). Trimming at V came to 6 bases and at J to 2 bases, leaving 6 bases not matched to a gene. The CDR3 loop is CASRKTGVQETQYF. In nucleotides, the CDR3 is TGTGCCAGTAGGAAAACAGGGGTGCAAGAGACCCAGTACTTC.

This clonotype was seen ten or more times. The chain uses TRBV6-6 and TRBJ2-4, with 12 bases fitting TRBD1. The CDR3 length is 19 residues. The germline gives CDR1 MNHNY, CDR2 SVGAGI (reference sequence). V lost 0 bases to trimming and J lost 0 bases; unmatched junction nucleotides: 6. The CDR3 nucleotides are TGTGCCAGCAGTTACTCTTCAGGGACAGGGGGCATAGCCAAAAACATTCAGTACTTC. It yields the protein CASSYSSGTGGIAKNIQYF.

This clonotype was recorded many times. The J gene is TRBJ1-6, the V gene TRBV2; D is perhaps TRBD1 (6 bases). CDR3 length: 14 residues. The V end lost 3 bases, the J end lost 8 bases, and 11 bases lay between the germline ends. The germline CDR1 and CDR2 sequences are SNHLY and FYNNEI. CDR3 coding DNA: TGTGCCAGCAGTGAGGGGGGCCGGGATTCACCCCTCCACTTT. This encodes CASSEGGRDSPLHF.

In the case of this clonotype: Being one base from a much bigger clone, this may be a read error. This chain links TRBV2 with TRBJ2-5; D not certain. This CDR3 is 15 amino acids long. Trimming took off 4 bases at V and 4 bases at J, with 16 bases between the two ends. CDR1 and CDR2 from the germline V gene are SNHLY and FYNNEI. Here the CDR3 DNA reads TGTGCCAGCAGTGGAAACGGGCTAGTAAGAGAGACCCAGTACTTC. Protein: CASSGNGLVRETQYF. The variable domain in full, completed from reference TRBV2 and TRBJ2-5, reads EPEVTQTPSHQVTQMGQEVILRCVPISNHLYFYWYRQILGQKVEFLVSFYNNEISEKSEIFDDQFSVERPDGSNFTLKIRSTKLEDSAMYFCASSGNGLVRETQYFGPGTRLLVL.

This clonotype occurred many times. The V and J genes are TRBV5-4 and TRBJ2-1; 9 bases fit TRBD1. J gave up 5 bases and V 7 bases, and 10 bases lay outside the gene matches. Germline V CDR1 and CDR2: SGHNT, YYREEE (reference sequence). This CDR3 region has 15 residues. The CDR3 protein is CASRKDRGRNNEQFF. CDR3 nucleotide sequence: TGTGCCAGCCGGAAGGACAGGGGTCGAAACAATGAGCAGTTCTTC.

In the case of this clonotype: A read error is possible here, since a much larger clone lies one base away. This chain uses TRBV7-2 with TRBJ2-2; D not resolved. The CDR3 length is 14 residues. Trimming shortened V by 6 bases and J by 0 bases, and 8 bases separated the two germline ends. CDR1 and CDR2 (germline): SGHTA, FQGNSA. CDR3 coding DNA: TGTGCCAGCAGGCCCGGGTCGAACACCGGGGAGCTGTTTTTT. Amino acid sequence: CASRPGSNTGELFF.

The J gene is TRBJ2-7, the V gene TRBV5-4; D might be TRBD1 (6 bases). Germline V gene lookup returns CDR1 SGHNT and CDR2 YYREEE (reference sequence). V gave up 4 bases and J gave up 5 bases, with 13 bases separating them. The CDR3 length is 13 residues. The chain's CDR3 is CASSTQGNDEQYF. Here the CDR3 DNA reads TGTGCCAGCAGCACACAGGGTAACGACGAGCAGTACTTC.

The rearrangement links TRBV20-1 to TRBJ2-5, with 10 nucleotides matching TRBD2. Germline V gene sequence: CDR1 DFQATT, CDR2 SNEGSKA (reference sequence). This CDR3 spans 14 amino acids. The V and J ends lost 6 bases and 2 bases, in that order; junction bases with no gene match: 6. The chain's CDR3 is CSAYPSGGQETQYF. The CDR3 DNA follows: TGCAGTGCCTACCCTAGCGGGGGACAAGAGACCCAGTACTTC.

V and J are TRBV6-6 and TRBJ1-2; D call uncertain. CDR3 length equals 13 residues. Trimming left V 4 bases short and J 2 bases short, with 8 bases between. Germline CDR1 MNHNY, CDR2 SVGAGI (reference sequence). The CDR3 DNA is TGTGCCAGCAGTTTCGACGAGAACTATGGCTACACCTTC. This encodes CASSFDENYGYTF.

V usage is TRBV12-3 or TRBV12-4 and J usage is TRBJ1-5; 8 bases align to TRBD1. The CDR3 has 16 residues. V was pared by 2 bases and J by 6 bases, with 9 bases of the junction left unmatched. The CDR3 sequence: CASSLYGTGVSQPQHF. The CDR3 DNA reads TGTGCCAGCAGTTTATACGGGACAGGCGTAAGTCAGCCCCAGCATTTT.

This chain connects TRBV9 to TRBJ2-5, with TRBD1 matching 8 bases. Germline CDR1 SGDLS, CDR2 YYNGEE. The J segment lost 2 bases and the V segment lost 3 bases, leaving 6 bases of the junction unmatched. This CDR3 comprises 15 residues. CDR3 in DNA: TGTGCCAGCAGCGCGGGACAGGCCACTCAAGAGACCCAGTACTTC. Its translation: CASSAGQATQETQYF.

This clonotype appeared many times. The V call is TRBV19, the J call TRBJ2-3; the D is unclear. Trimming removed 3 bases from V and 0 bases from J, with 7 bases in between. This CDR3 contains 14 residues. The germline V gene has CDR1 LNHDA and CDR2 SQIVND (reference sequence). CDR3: CASSIDPSTDTQYF. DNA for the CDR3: TGTGCCAGTAGTATCGACCCTAGCACAGATACGCAGTATTTT. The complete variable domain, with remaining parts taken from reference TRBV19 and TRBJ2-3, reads DGGITQSPKYLFRKEGQNVTLSCEQNLNHDAMYWYRQDPGQGLRLIYYSQIVNDFQKGDIAEGYSVSREKKESFPLTVTSAQKNPTAFYLCASSIDPSTDTQYFGPGTRLTVL.

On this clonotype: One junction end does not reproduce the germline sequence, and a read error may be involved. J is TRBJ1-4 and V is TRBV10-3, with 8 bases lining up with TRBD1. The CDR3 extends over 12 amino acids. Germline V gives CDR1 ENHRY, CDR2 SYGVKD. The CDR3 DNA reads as TGTGCCACCAGGGGGACAGGTGAAAAACTGTTTTTC. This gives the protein CATRGTGEKLFF.

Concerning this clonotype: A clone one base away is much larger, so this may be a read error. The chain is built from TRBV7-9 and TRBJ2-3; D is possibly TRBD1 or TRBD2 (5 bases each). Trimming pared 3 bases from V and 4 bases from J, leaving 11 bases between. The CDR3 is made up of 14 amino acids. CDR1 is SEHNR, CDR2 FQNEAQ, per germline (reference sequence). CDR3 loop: CASSLGPAADTQYF. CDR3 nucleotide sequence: TGTGCCAGCAGCTTGGGACCAGCCGCAGATACGCAGTATTTT.

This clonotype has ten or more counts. The CDR3 sequence: CASSYGTDTQETQYF. CDR3 DNA: TGTGCCAGCAGCTACGGGACCGATACCCAAGAGACCCAGTACTTC. V usage is TRBV6-2 or TRBV6-3 and J usage is TRBJ2-5; either TRBD1 or TRBD2 may supply D (5 bases each). Trimming took 6 bases from V and 1 from J, leaving 15 bases between them. The CDR3 is 15 residues long. CDR1 and CDR2 from the germline V gene are MNHEY and SVGEGT.

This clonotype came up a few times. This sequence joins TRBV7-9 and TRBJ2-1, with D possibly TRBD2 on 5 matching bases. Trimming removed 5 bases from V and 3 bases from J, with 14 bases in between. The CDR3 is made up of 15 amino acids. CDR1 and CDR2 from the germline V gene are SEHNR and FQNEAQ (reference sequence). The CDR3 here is CASSPTGTGYNEQFF. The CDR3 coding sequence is TGTGCCAGCAGCCCAACGGGAACTGGCTACAATGAGCAGTTCTTC. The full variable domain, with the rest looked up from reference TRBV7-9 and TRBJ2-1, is DTGVSQNPRHKITKRGQNVTFRCDPISEHNRLYWYRQTLGQGPEFLTYFQNEAQLEKSRLLSDRFSAERPKGSFSTLEIQRTEQGDSAMYLCASSPTGTGYNEQFFGPGTRLTVL.

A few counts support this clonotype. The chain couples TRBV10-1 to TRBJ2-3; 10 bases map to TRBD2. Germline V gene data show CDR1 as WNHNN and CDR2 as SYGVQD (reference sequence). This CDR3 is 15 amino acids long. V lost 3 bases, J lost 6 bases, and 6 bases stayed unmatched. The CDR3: CASSEGLAVRDTQYF. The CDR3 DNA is TGCGCCAGCAGTGAAGGACTAGCGGTCCGCGATACGCAGTATTTT.

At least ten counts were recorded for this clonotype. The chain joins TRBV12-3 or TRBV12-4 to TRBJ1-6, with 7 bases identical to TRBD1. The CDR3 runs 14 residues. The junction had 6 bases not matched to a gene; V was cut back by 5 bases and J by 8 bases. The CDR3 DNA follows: TGTGCCAGCAGTCGACAGGGAGCGGATTCACCCCTCCACTTT. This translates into CASSRQGADSPLHF.

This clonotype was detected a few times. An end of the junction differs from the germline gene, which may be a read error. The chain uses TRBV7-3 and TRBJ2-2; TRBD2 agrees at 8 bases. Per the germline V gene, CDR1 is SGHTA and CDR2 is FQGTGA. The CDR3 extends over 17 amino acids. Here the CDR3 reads CASSLVRSAGGTAELFF. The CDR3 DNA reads TGTGCCAGCAGCTTAGTCCGTTCTGCGGGGGGAACCGCGGAGCTGTTTTTT.

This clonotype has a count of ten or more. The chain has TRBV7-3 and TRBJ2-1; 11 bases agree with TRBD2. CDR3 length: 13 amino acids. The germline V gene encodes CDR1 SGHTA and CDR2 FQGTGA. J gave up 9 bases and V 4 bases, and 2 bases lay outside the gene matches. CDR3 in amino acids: CASSWGTSGEQFF. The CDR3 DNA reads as TGTGCCAGCAGCTGGGGGACTAGCGGTGAGCAGTTCTTC.

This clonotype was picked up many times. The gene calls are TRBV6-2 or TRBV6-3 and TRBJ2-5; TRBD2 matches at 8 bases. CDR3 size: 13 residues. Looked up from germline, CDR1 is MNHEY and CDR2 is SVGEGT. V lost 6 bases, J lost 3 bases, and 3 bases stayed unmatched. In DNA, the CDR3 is TGTGCCAGCAGAACTAGCGGAAAAGAGACCCAGTACTTC. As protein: CASRTSGKETQYF.

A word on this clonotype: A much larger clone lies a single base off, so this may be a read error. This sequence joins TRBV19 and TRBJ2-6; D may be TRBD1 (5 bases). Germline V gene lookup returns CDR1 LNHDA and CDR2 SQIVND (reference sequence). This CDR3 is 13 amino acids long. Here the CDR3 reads CASTYQGANVLAF. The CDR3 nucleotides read TGTGCCAGCACCTACCAAGGGGCCAACGTCCTGGCTTTC.

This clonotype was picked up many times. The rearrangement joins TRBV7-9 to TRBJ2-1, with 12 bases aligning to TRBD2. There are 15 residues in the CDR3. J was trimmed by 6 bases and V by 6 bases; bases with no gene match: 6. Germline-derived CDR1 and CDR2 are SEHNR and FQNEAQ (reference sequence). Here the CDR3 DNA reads TGTGCCAGCAGTTCCCTAGCGGGAGGGGTCAATGAGCAGTTCTTC. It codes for CASSSLAGGVNEQFF. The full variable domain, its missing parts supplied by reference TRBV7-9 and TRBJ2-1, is DTGVSQNPRHKITKRGQNVTFRCDPISEHNRLYWYRQTLGQGPEFLTYFQNEAQLEKSRLLSDRFSAERPKGSFSTLEIQRTEQGDSAMYLCASSSLAGGVNEQFFGPGTRLTVL.

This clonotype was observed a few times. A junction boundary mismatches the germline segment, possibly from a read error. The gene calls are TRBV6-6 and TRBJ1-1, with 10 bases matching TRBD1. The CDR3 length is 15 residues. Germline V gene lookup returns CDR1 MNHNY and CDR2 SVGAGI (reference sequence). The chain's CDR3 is CASSYSLGQGTEAFF. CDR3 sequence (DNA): TGTGCCAGCAGCTACTCATTGGGACAGGGGACTGAAGCTTTCTTT.

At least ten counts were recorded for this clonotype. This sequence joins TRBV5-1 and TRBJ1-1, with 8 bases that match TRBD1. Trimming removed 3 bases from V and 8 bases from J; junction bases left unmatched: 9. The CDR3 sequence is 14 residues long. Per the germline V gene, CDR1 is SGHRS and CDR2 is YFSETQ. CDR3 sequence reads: CASSSQGTGIEAFF. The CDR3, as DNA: TGCGCCAGCAGCTCCCAAGGGACAGGTATCGAAGCTTTCTTT.

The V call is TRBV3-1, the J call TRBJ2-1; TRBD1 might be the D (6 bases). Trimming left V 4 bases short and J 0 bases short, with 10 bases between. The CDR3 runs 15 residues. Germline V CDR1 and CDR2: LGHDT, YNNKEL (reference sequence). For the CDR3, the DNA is TGTGCCAGCAGCCGCCGGGACAACTCCTACAATGAGCAGTTCTTC. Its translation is CASSRRDNSYNEQFF.

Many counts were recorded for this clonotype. Here the CDR3 reads CSAHGTSGRSEQFF. CDR3 in DNA: TGCAGTGCCCACGGGACTAGCGGGAGGAGTGAGCAGTTCTTC. The chain couples TRBV20-1 to TRBJ2-1; 15 nucleotides line up with TRBD2. From germline, CDR1 is DFQATT and CDR2 SNEGSKA (reference sequence). V lost 6 bases, J lost 9 bases, and 6 bases stayed unmatched. CDR3 length: 14 amino acids.

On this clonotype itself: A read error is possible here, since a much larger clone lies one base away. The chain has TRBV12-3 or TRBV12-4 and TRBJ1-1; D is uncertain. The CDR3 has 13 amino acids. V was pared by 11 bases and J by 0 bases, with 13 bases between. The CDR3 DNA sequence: TGTGCCGCTCAGAAAACCTTGAACACTGAAGCTTTCTTT. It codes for CAAQKTLNTEAFF.

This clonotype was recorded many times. The CDR3: CSVTSMSTDTQYF. The CDR3, as DNA: TGCAGCGTTACTAGTATGAGCACAGATACGCAGTATTTT. J is TRBJ2-3 and V is TRBV29-1, with D maybe TRBD2 (5 bases). CDR3 length equals 13 residues. The germline V gene has CDR1 SQVTM and CDR2 ANQGSEA. V lost 5 bases and J 0 bases, leaving 9 bases between the germline ends.

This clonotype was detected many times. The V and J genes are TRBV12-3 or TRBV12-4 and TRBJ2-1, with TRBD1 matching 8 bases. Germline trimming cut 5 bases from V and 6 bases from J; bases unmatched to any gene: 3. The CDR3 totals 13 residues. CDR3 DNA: TGTGCCAGCAGTATAACAGGGGGCAATGAGCAGTTCTTC. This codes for CASSITGGNEQFF.

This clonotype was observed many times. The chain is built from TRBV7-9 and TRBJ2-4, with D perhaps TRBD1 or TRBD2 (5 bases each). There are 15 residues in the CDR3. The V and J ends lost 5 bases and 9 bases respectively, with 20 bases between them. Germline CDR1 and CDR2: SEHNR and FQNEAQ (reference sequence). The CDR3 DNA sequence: TGTGCCAGCAGCGCTAGGGACCCTGCTCCGTCCATTCAGTACTTC. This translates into CASSARDPAPSIQYF. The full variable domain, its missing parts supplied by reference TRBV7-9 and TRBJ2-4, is DTGVSQNPRHKITKRGQNVTFRCDPISEHNRLYWYRQTLGQGPEFLTYFQNEAQLEKSRLLSDRFSAERPKGSFSTLEIQRTEQGDSAMYLCASSARDPAPSIQYFGAGTRLSVL.

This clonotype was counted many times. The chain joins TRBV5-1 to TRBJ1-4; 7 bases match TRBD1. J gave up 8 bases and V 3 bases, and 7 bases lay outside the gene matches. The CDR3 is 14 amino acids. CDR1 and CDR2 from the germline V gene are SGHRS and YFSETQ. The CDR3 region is CASSSDREHEKLFF. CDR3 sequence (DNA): TGCGCCAGCAGCTCCGACAGGGAACACGAAAAACTGTTTTTT. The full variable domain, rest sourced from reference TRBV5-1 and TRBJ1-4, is KAGVTQTPRYLIKTRGQQVTLSCSPISGHRSVSWYQQTPGQGLQFLFEYFSETQRNKGNFPGRFSGRQFSNSRSEMNVSTLELGDSALYLCASSSDREHEKLFFGSGTQLSVL.